Ten or more counts support the clone carrying this T cell receptor (beta chain). Trimming stripped 4 bases from V and 5 bases from J, with 17 bases between. The CDR3 is 15 residues long. Germline CDR1 KGHSH, CDR2 LQKENI. Authors' analysis steps: For nucleated cells, counts were estimated from reference gene primer amplification. Measured with immunoSEQ multiplex PCR; TCRdb has only the in-frame clones, and not every one. V and J calls plus clone size are reproduced from that table; the DNA served to infer D and trimming. The repertoire holds about 150,000 clones, with about 77% as singletons. The data originate from a study of blood T cell repertoires in COVID-19. Study-level background: Spain, Italy and the United States supplied samples that represented acute and convalescent COVID-19. T cells, B-cell-depleted T cells, or PBMCs supplied cDNA or gDNA.

The V call is TRBV18, the J call TRBJ1-1; D is uncertain. The source material was peripheral blood. The clonotype comes from a man in his 60s with acute or convalescent COVID-19. The CDR3 DNA follows: TGTGCCAGCTCACGGTCTCCAGATATGAGGACTGAAGCTTTCTTT. It translates to CASSRSPDMRTEAFF.